This T cell receptor beta chain was captured in a study of molecular identifiers for immune sequencing clone quantification. Study overall: Four of five splits of RNA from roughly 20,000 or 100,000 naive CD8 cells were sequenced in replicates. General study results and limits: Researchers reportedly could pick up spiked Jurkat TCR RNA from one cell mixed into 1 million or so naive cells.

The length of the CDR3 is 12 residues. Germline CDR1 is SEHNR and CDR2 is FQNEAQ (reference sequence). V was clipped by 7 bases and J by 6 bases, with 13 bases between them. One entry per CDR3 protein results from TCRdb running MiXCR on the PCR reads. The sample holds around 65,000 distinct CDR3 sequences, about 17% seen once. This clonotype was seen many times. Its antigen is undetermined. The rearrangement joins TRBV7-9 to TRBJ2-7; D is perhaps TRBD1 (5 bases). The sequenced material came from naive CD8+ T cells from blood, with Jurkat cell RNA spiked in. Subset specified: FACS-sorted CD8+CD4-CCR7+CD45RA+ naive T cells. The clonotype originates from a human donor in good health. Some libraries in this study had Jurkat cell RNA spiked in. The CDR3 bases are TGTGCCAGCACCCAGGGTGTCGGCGAGCAGTACTTC. This sequence encodes CASTQGVGEQYF.